These T cell receptor beta chains were read from a single sample in a study of metastatic and nonmetastatic thyroid tumors. TCRdb re-called clones from the PCR reads using MiXCR. The sample consists of about 27,000 clones, roughly 14% of them appearing once. Sequences were obtained from blood. These receptors all come from a male donor with papillary thyroid cancer or a benign thyroid nodule (not recorded which). Some clones in this sample may be carry-over from other donors' samples. CDR3s include the opening cysteine and the closing phenylalanine or tryptophan. D genes are given only for firm matches. Clone size is not always given. Where it is, it says once, few, many or a class for expanded clones.

j_call: TRBJ1-3
clone_size: NA
d_call: TRBD1
v_call: TRBV9
cdr3_aa: CASSEDRGSGNTIYF
cdr3_nt: TGTGCCAGCAGCGAGGACAGGGGGTCTGGAAACACCATATATTTT

j_call: TRBJ1-2
clone_size: many
d_call: NA
v_call: TRBV2
cdr3_aa: CASSVGQYYGYTF
cdr3_nt: TGTGCCAGCAGTGTTGGGCAGTACTATGGCTACACCTTC

j_call: TRBJ2-7
clone_size: medium-sized
d_call: NA
v_call: TRBV7-2
cdr3_aa: CASSFGIGQYYEQYF
cdr3_nt: TGTGCCAGCAGCTTTGGAATAGGGCAGTACTACGAGCAGTACTTC

j_call: TRBJ2-1
clone_size: many
d_call: TRBD2
v_call: TRBV6-6
cdr3_aa: CASSYQAGGYNEQFF
cdr3_nt: TGTGCCAGCAGTTACCAGGCGGGGGGGTACAATGAGCAGTTCTTC

j_call: TRBJ2-1
clone_size: once
d_call: NA
v_call: TRBV7-8
cdr3_aa: CASSLASSYNEQFF
cdr3_nt: TGTGCCAGCAGCTTAGCAAGCTCCTACAATGAGCAGTTCTTC

j_call: TRBJ1-5
clone_size: many
d_call: TRBD1
v_call: TRBV11-1
cdr3_aa: CASKGTARYSNQPQHF
cdr3_nt: TGTGCCAGCAAGGGGACAGCCCGATATAGCAATCAGCCCCAGCATTTT

j_call: TRBJ2-5
clone_size: many
d_call: NA
v_call: TRBV27
cdr3_aa: CASRKALGETQYF
cdr3_nt: TGTGCCAGCCGTAAGGCCCTGGGGGAGACCCAGTACTTC

j_call: TRBJ2-2
clone_size: many
d_call: TRBD2
v_call: TRBV3-1
cdr3_aa: CASLSGANTGELFF
cdr3_nt: TGTGCCAGCCTTAGCGGGGCGAACACCGGGGAGCTGTTTTTT

j_call: TRBJ1-2
clone_size: NA
d_call: TRBD1
v_call: TRBV28
cdr3_aa: CASRTTGDSYGYTF
cdr3_nt: TGTGCCAGCAGGACGACAGGGGATAGCTATGGCTACACCTTC

j_call: TRBJ1-6
clone_size: many
d_call: NA
v_call: TRBV5-4
cdr3_aa: CASSLGGGSPLHF
cdr3_nt: TGTGCCAGCAGCTTAGGAGGGGGTTCACCCCTCCACTTT

j_call: TRBJ2-7
clone_size: many
d_call: NA
v_call: TRBV6-1
cdr3_aa: CASSEAEGAYEQYF
cdr3_nt: TGTGCCAGCAGTGAAGCGGAAGGGGCCTACGAGCAGTACTTC

j_call: TRBJ2-5
clone_size: NA
d_call: NA
v_call: TRBV27
cdr3_aa: CASMGYGQETQYF
cdr3_nt: TGTGCCAGCATGGGGTATGGCCAAGAGACCCAGTACTTC

j_call: TRBJ1-2
clone_size: few
d_call: NA
v_call: TRBV19
cdr3_aa: CASSISGTRGYGYTF
cdr3_nt: TGTGCCAGTAGTATATCTGGCACGAGGGGCTATGGCTACACCTTC

j_call: TRBJ2-7
clone_size: NA
d_call: NA
v_call: TRBV5-1
cdr3_aa: CASSLSQNEQYF
cdr3_nt: TGCGCCAGCAGCTTGAGCCAAAACGAGCAGTACTTC

j_call: TRBJ1-3
clone_size: NA
d_call: NA
v_call: TRBV9
cdr3_aa: CASSVDSTPRTIYF
cdr3_nt: TGTGCCAGCAGCGTAGACAGCACCCCGCGGACCATATATTTT

j_call: TRBJ1-1
clone_size: many
d_call: NA
v_call: TRBV4-2
cdr3_aa: CASSQGANRNTEAFF
cdr3_nt: TGTGCCAGCAGCCAAGGGGCGAACAGGAACACTGAAGCTTTCTTT

j_call: TRBJ1-4
clone_size: many
d_call: NA
v_call: TRBV5-1
cdr3_aa: CASSLAGRGSEKLFF
cdr3_nt: TGCGCCAGCAGCTTGGCCGGCAGGGGAAGTGAAAAACTGTTTTTT

j_call: TRBJ1-3
clone_size: many
d_call: TRBD1
v_call: TRBV11-1
cdr3_aa: CASSPRDRVGLSNTIYF
cdr3_nt: TGTGCCAGCAGCCCTCGGGACAGGGTCGGGCTCTCCAACACCATATATTTT

j_call: TRBJ1-3
clone_size: many
d_call: NA
v_call: TRBV30
cdr3_aa: CARTVGDSGNTIYF
cdr3_nt: TGTGCCCGGACGGTCGGAGACTCTGGAAACACCATATATTTT

j_call: TRBJ2-5
clone_size: many
d_call: NA
v_call: TRBV30
cdr3_aa: CAWSHSGYVETQYF
cdr3_nt: TGTGCCTGGAGTCATTCGGGGTACGTGGAGACCCAGTACTTC

j_call: TRBJ2-1
clone_size: many
d_call: TRBD1
v_call: TRBV15
cdr3_aa: CATSSRTGGWNEQFF
cdr3_nt: TGTGCCACCAGCTCACGGACAGGGGGCTGGAATGAGCAGTTCTTC

j_call: TRBJ2-3
clone_size: many
d_call: NA
v_call: TRBV12-3/TRBV12-4
cdr3_aa: CASSLGDTQYF
cdr3_nt: TGTGCCAGCAGTTTAGGAGATACGCAGTATTTT

j_call: TRBJ2-7
clone_size: medium-sized
d_call: NA
v_call: TRBV5-1
cdr3_aa: CASSHYGTVSSYEQYF
cdr3_nt: TGCGCCAGCAGCCACTACGGGACGGTGAGCTCCTACGAGCAGTACTTC

j_call: TRBJ2-2
clone_size: medium-sized
d_call: TRBD2
v_call: TRBV10-3
cdr3_aa: CAIPKSPSGMNTGELFF
cdr3_nt: TGTGCCATCCCTAAGAGCCCTAGCGGGATGAACACCGGGGAGCTGTTTTTT

j_call: TRBJ2-1
clone_size: many
d_call: NA
v_call: TRBV4-1
cdr3_aa: CASSQPRDRPYNEQFF
cdr3_nt: TGCGCCAGCAGCCAACCCCGGGACCGACCTTACAATGAGCAGTTCTTC

j_call: TRBJ1-3
clone_size: NA
d_call: TRBD1
v_call: TRBV2
cdr3_aa: CANSGTESGNTRYF
cdr3_nt: TGTGCCAACTCCGGGACAGAAAGTGGAAACACCAGATATTTT

j_call: TRBJ1-2
clone_size: many
d_call: NA
v_call: TRBV10-3
cdr3_aa: CAISEIQGYGYTF
cdr3_nt: TGTGCCATCAGTGAAATACAGGGCTATGGCTACACCTTC

j_call: TRBJ2-7
clone_size: once
d_call: NA
v_call: TRBV11-3
cdr3_aa: CASSSREQVISYEQYF
cdr3_nt: TGTGCCAGCAGCTCTAGAGAACAGGTCATCTCCTACGAGCAGTACTTC

j_call: TRBJ2-7
clone_size: many
d_call: NA
v_call: TRBV11-2
cdr3_aa: CASSRLYEQYF
cdr3_nt: TGTGCCAGCAGCCGCCTCTACGAGCAGTACTTC

j_call: TRBJ2-5
clone_size: many
d_call: NA
v_call: TRBV30
cdr3_aa: CAWKSYSGQYF
cdr3_nt: TGTGCCTGGAAGTCGTACTCGGGTCAGTACTTC

j_call: TRBJ1-5
clone_size: many
d_call: TRBD1
v_call: TRBV30
cdr3_aa: CAWSSQGARQPQHF
cdr3_nt: TGTGCCTGGAGCTCACAGGGGGCCCGACAGCCCCAGCATTTT

j_call: TRBJ2-1
clone_size: many
d_call: NA
v_call: TRBV2
cdr3_aa: CASSGGTGVEQFF
cdr3_nt: TGTGCCAGCAGCGGTGGGACGGGAGTTGAGCAGTTCTTC

j_call: TRBJ2-2
clone_size: few
d_call: NA
v_call: TRBV19
cdr3_aa: CASSMGHTGELFF
cdr3_nt: TGTGCCAGTAGTATGGGGCACACCGGGGAGCTGTTTTTT

j_call: TRBJ2-1
clone_size: many
d_call: NA
v_call: TRBV5-1
cdr3_aa: CASSLVADSYNEQFF
cdr3_nt: TGCGCCAGCAGCTTGGTTGCGGACTCCTACAATGAGCAGTTCTTC

j_call: TRBJ1-4
clone_size: many
d_call: NA
v_call: TRBV30
cdr3_aa: CAVEGFNEKLFF
cdr3_nt: TGTGCAGTAGAGGGCTTTAATGAAAAACTGTTTTTT

j_call: TRBJ2-1
clone_size: many
d_call: NA
v_call: TRBV12-5
cdr3_aa: CASGFAGIDSYNEQFF
cdr3_nt: TGTGCTAGTGGTTTTGCGGGCATCGACTCCTACAATGAGCAGTTCTTC

j_call: TRBJ2-2
clone_size: many
d_call: NA
v_call: TRBV7-6
cdr3_aa: CASSFDLTGELFF
cdr3_nt: TGTGCCAGCAGCTTCGATCTCACCGGGGAGCTGTTTTTT

j_call: TRBJ2-1
clone_size: many
d_call: NA
v_call: TRBV20-1
cdr3_aa: CSARVPGSLDEQFF
cdr3_nt: TGCAGTGCTAGAGTCCCGGGGAGTCTGGATGAGCAGTTCTTC

j_call: TRBJ2-1
clone_size: many
d_call: TRBD1
v_call: TRBV3-1
cdr3_aa: CASSQGGTGFNEQFF
cdr3_nt: TGTGCCAGCAGCCAAGGGGGGACAGGGTTCAATGAGCAGTTCTTC